These T cell receptor beta chains were read from a single sample in a study of PD-1 blockade in classical Hodgkin lymphoma. Some clones are missing from TCRdb's copy, which holds only in-frame ones; the method was immunoSEQ multiplex PCR. Altogether about 4,000 clones are present, 65% to 70% being singletons, with the ten largest covering around half. The input for sequencing was peripheral blood mononuclear cells (PBMCs), taken before the fourth cycle of nivolumab. These receptor sequences come from a human donor with classical Hodgkin lymphoma. CDR3s include the opening cysteine and the closing phenylalanine or tryptophan. The D gene is left open where the match is weak. For some rows the clone size is stated as once, few or many, or as a class when expanded; others skip it.

D gene: TRBD1; clone size: -; V gene: TRBV7-6; J gene: TRBJ1-3; CDR3 protein: CASSLGQGASGNTIYF; CDR3 DNA: TGTGCCAGCAGCTTAGGTCAGGGGGCATCTGGAAACACCATATATTTT
D gene: -; clone size: -; V gene: TRBV10-3; J gene: TRBJ2-3; CDR3 protein: CAIGEDTSTDTQYF; CDR3 DNA: TGTGCCATTGGAGAGGACACGAGCACAGATACGCAGTATTTT
D gene: -; clone size: -; V gene: TRBV28; J gene: TRBJ1-4; CDR3 protein: CASRQGNEKLFF; CDR3 DNA: TGTGCCAGCAGGCAGGGGAATGAAAAACTGTTTTTT
D gene: -; clone size: -; V gene: TRBV5-1; J gene: TRBJ2-7; CDR3 protein: CASSQAYLGEQYF; CDR3 DNA: TGCGCCAGCAGCCAAGCATATCTTGGCGAGCAGTACTTC
D gene: -; clone size: large; V gene: TRBV29-1; J gene: TRBJ1-1; CDR3 protein: CSVVRSRAQGNTEAFF; CDR3 DNA: TGCAGCGTTGTCCGCTCCCGGGCTCAGGGGAACACTGAAGCTTTCTTT
D gene: -; clone size: few; V gene: TRBV7-8; J gene: TRBJ1-1; CDR3 protein: CASSLRPGSRTEAFF; CDR3 DNA: TGTGCCAGCAGCTTACGCCCAGGGTCAAGGACTGAAGCTTTCTTT
D gene: TRBD1; clone size: -; V gene: TRBV7-3; J gene: TRBJ2-5; CDR3 protein: CASSLPTGRTQYF; CDR3 DNA: TGTGCCAGCAGCTTGCCGACAGGGAGAACCCAGTACTTC
D gene: -; clone size: -; V gene: TRBV5-1; J gene: TRBJ2-1; CDR3 protein: CASSLEGGGDLSYNEQFF; CDR3 DNA: TGCGCCAGCAGCTTGGAAGGCGGCGGGGACTTATCCTACAATGAGCAGTTCTTC
D gene: -; clone size: -; V gene: TRBV6-6; J gene: TRBJ2-5; CDR3 protein: CASSYDQAGETQYF; CDR3 DNA: TGTGCCAGCAGTTACGACCAAGCAGGGGAGACCCAGTACTTC
D gene: TRBD2; clone size: -; V gene: TRBV7-9; J gene: TRBJ2-7; CDR3 protein: CASSQQQGTSGGKQYF; CDR3 DNA: TGTGCCAGCAGCCAACAACAAGGGACTAGCGGGGGAAAGCAGTACTTC
D gene: -; clone size: -; V gene: TRBV7-9; J gene: TRBJ2-7; CDR3 protein: CASSSGSGPEQYF; CDR3 DNA: TGTGCCAGCAGCTCCGGTTCAGGACCCGAGCAGTACTTC
D gene: TRBD1; clone size: -; V gene: TRBV19; J gene: TRBJ1-1; CDR3 protein: CASRNRGRGDTEAFF; CDR3 DNA: TGTGCCAGTAGAAACAGGGGGCGCGGTGACACTGAAGCTTTCTTT
D gene: -; clone size: -; V gene: TRBV28; J gene: TRBJ1-5; CDR3 protein: CASSPTLTGNQPQHF; CDR3 DNA: TGTGCCAGCAGTCCCACACTGACAGGTAATCAGCCCCAGCATTTT
D gene: -; clone size: medium-sized; V gene: TRBV27; J gene: TRBJ1-4; CDR3 protein: CASSPQAGNEKLFF; CDR3 DNA: TGTGCCAGCAGTCCTCAGGCGGGAAATGAAAAACTGTTTTTT
D gene: TRBD1; clone size: -; V gene: TRBV7-6; J gene: TRBJ2-5; CDR3 protein: CASSPWDRGVQETQYF; CDR3 DNA: TGTGCCAGCAGCCCATGGGACAGGGGCGTCCAAGAGACCCAGTACTTC
D gene: -; clone size: -; V gene: TRBV19; J gene: TRBJ1-1; CDR3 protein: CASLDSGFMNTEAFF; CDR3 DNA: TGTGCCAGCCTTGACTCGGGATTCATGAACACTGAAGCTTTCTTT
D gene: -; clone size: -; V gene: TRBV28; J gene: TRBJ2-7; CDR3 protein: CASSLGSGFDSGYYEQYF; CDR3 DNA: TGTGCCAGCAGTTTGGGCTCCGGGTTTGACAGCGGCTACTACGAGCAGTACTTC
D gene: TRBD1; clone size: -; V gene: TRBV5-1; J gene: TRBJ1-1; CDR3 protein: CASSKGTGDMNTEAFF; CDR3 DNA: TGCGCCAGCAGCAAGGGGACAGGGGACATGAACACTGAAGCTTTCTTT
D gene: TRBD1; clone size: -; V gene: TRBV5-1; J gene: TRBJ2-1; CDR3 protein: CASSFRQGVYNEQFF; CDR3 DNA: TGCGCCAGCAGCTTCAGACAGGGGGTCTACAATGAGCAGTTCTTC
D gene: TRBD1; clone size: few; V gene: TRBV7-6; J gene: TRBJ2-2; CDR3 protein: CASSLGQGNTGELFF; CDR3 DNA: TGTGCCAGCAGCTTGGGACAGGGGAACACCGGGGAGCTGTTTTTT
D gene: -; clone size: -; V gene: TRBV10-3; J gene: TRBJ2-7; CDR3 protein: CASSPGRGKYEQYF; CDR3 DNA: TGTGCCAGCAGCCCGGGTAGGGGTAAGTACGAGCAGTACTTC
D gene: -; clone size: -; V gene: TRBV14; J gene: TRBJ1-1; CDR3 protein: CASSQAGFRRRRNEAFF; CDR3 DNA: TGTGCCAGCAGCCAAGCGGGTTTTAGGAGGCGACGCAATGAAGCTTTCTTT
D gene: -; clone size: few; V gene: TRBV7-9; J gene: TRBJ2-1; CDR3 protein: CASSLVTTRDEQFF; CDR3 DNA: TGTGCCAGCAGCTTAGTGACTACGAGGGACGAGCAGTTCTTC
D gene: -; clone size: -; V gene: TRBV29-1; J gene: TRBJ2-1; CDR3 protein: CSPGSGNEQFF; CDR3 DNA: TGCAGCCCCGGTAGCGGTAATGAGCAGTTCTTC
D gene: TRBD1; clone size: -; V gene: TRBV5-6; J gene: TRBJ2-7; CDR3 protein: CASSLRGQGPYEQYF; CDR3 DNA: TGTGCCAGCAGCTTGCGAGGACAGGGACCCTACGAGCAGTACTTC
D gene: -; clone size: -; V gene: TRBV29-1; J gene: TRBJ1-1; CDR3 protein: CSVDVNTEAFF; CDR3 DNA: TGCAGCGTTGATGTGAACACTGAAGCTTTCTTT
D gene: -; clone size: -; V gene: TRBV7-3; J gene: TRBJ2-1; CDR3 protein: CASSLEEAGLNEQFF; CDR3 DNA: TGTGCCAGCAGCTTAGAGGAAGCGGGCCTGAATGAGCAGTTCTTC
D gene: -; clone size: -; V gene: TRBV4-2; J gene: TRBJ2-5; CDR3 protein: CASSLGRWETQYF; CDR3 DNA: TGTGCCAGCAGCCTCGGACGATGGGAGACCCAGTACTTC
D gene: TRBD1; clone size: -; V gene: TRBV30; J gene: TRBJ1-6; CDR3 protein: CAWKGTGDLPLHF; CDR3 DNA: TGTGCCTGGAAGGGGACAGGGGACTTACCCCTCCACTTT
D gene: TRBD1; clone size: -; V gene: TRBV2; J gene: TRBJ2-1; CDR3 protein: CASSADRFNEQFF; CDR3 DNA: TGTGCCAGCAGCGCGGACAGGTTCAATGAGCAGTTCTTC
D gene: -; clone size: -; V gene: TRBV7-8; J gene: TRBJ2-2; CDR3 protein: CASSLRTQGVTGELFF; CDR3 DNA: TGTGCCAGCAGCCTCCGGACTCAAGGAGTCACCGGGGAGCTATTTTTT
D gene: -; clone size: -; V gene: TRBV30; J gene: TRBJ1-5; CDR3 protein: CAWSVGNQPQHF; CDR3 DNA: TGTGCCTGGAGTGTAGGGAATCAGCCCCAGCATTTT
D gene: -; clone size: -; V gene: TRBV30; J gene: TRBJ1-1; CDR3 protein: CAWRATGFGEAFF; CDR3 DNA: TGTGCCTGGAGAGCTACAGGGTTCGGTGAAGCTTTCTTT
D gene: TRBD1; clone size: once; V gene: TRBV27; J gene: TRBJ2-3; CDR3 protein: CASSFMAGGRTDTQYF; CDR3 DNA: TGTGCCAGCAGTTTTATGGCAGGGGGCCGCACAGATACGCAGTATTTT
D gene: -; clone size: -; V gene: TRBV5-6; J gene: TRBJ2-3; CDR3 protein: CASSFKQTSTDTQYF; CDR3 DNA: TGTGCCAGCAGCTTCAAGCAAACTAGCACAGATACGCAGTATTTT
D gene: -; clone size: -; V gene: TRBV13; J gene: TRBJ1-2; CDR3 protein: CASSLAGVGYYGYTF; CDR3 DNA: TGTGCCAGCAGCTTAGCGGGGGTTGGATACTATGGCTACACCTTC
D gene: -; clone size: -; V gene: TRBV6-6; J gene: TRBJ1-1; CDR3 protein: CASSYSTGAEAFF; CDR3 DNA: TGTGCCAGCAGTTACTCGACGGGTGCAGAAGCTTTCTTT
D gene: -; clone size: -; V gene: TRBV5-5; J gene: TRBJ1-5; CDR3 protein: CASSLDSRNQPQHF; CDR3 DNA: TGTGCCAGCAGCTTGGACAGTCGCAATCAGCCCCAGCATTTT
D gene: TRBD1; clone size: large; V gene: TRBV7-2; J gene: TRBJ2-1; CDR3 protein: CASSPGTGVSNEQFF; CDR3 DNA: TGTGCCAGCAGCCCCGGGACAGGGGTGTCAAATGAGCAGTTCTTC
D gene: -; clone size: -; V gene: TRBV2; J gene: TRBJ1-1; CDR3 protein: CASRLVRAGFNAEAFF; CDR3 DNA: TGTGCCAGCAGGCTGGTCAGGGCCGGTTTCAACGCTGAAGCTTTCTTT
D gene: -; clone size: few; V gene: TRBV27; J gene: TRBJ2-5; CDR3 protein: CASSIGETQYF; CDR3 DNA: TGTGCCAGCAGTATCGGAGAGACCCAGTACTTC
D gene: -; clone size: -; V gene: TRBV19; J gene: TRBJ2-3; CDR3 protein: CASSSTGGMDTQYF; CDR3 DNA: TGTGCCAGTAGTTCTACGGGGGGCATGGATACGCAGTATTTT
D gene: TRBD2; clone size: few; V gene: TRBV27; J gene: TRBJ2-1; CDR3 protein: CASSPAAGVVHEQFF; CDR3 DNA: TGTGCCAGCAGTCCCGCGGCGGGAGTAGTCCATGAGCAGTTCTTC
D gene: -; clone size: -; V gene: TRBV6-7; J gene: TRBJ1-5; CDR3 protein: CASSYRDTGNQPQHF; CDR3 DNA: TGTGCCAGCAGTTACCGGGACACAGGCAATCAGCCCCAGCATTTT
D gene: -; clone size: -; V gene: TRBV30; J gene: TRBJ2-3; CDR3 protein: CAWIKVGVGDTQYF; CDR3 DNA: TGTGCCTGGATAAAAGTGGGTGTGGGGGATACGCAGTATTTT
D gene: -; clone size: -; V gene: TRBV6-5; J gene: TRBJ2-5; CDR3 protein: CASRVLGTETQYF; CDR3 DNA: TGTGCCAGCAGGGTCTTAGGTACGGAGACCCAGTACTTC
D gene: -; clone size: once; V gene: TRBV20-1; J gene: TRBJ1-2; CDR3 protein: CIYPGEYGYTF; CDR3 DNA: TGCATCTACCCCGGGGAGTATGGCTACACCTTC
D gene: -; clone size: -; V gene: TRBV19; J gene: TRBJ1-6; CDR3 protein: CASTPVRSGNSPLHF; CDR3 DNA: TGTGCCAGTACTCCAGTCCGCAGCGGGAATTCACCCCTCCACTTT
D gene: -; clone size: -; V gene: TRBV5-1; J gene: TRBJ2-7; CDR3 protein: CASSLVSAGIYEQYF; CDR3 DNA: TGCGCCAGCAGCTTAGTGTCGGCAGGGATTTACGAGCAGTACTTC
D gene: TRBD2; clone size: -; V gene: TRBV19; J gene: TRBJ2-1; CDR3 protein: CASTSGTSGRIVEQFF; CDR3 DNA: TGTGCCAGTACCTCCGGGACTAGCGGGAGGATAGTTGAGCAGTTCTTC
D gene: -; clone size: -; V gene: TRBV5-6; J gene: TRBJ1-3; CDR3 protein: CASSRGTGNTIYF; CDR3 DNA: TGTGCCAGCAGTAGGGGGACTGGAAACACCATATATTTT
D gene: -; clone size: -; V gene: TRBV27; J gene: TRBJ1-1; CDR3 protein: CASSPYGGVNTEAFF; CDR3 DNA: TGTGCCAGCAGTCCCTACGGGGGGGTGAACACTGAAGCTTTCTTT
D gene: TRBD2; clone size: -; V gene: TRBV9; J gene: TRBJ2-3; CDR3 protein: CASSVVSGSNTDTQYF; CDR3 DNA: TGTGCCAGCAGCGTAGTTAGCGGGAGCAACACAGATACGCAGTATTTT
D gene: -; clone size: -; V gene: TRBV7-3; J gene: TRBJ1-1; CDR3 protein: CASSQRTGTTEAFF; CDR3 DNA: TGTGCCAGCAGTCAGAGAACCGGGACAACTGAAGCTTTCTTT
D gene: TRBD1; clone size: -; V gene: TRBV27; J gene: TRBJ1-1; CDR3 protein: CASSLKQGLGTEAFF; CDR3 DNA: TGTGCCAGCAGTTTAAAACAGGGGTTAGGAACTGAAGCTTTCTTT
D gene: -; clone size: -; V gene: TRBV5-4; J gene: TRBJ1-2; CDR3 protein: CASSSSGGYHYGYTF; CDR3 DNA: TGTGCCAGCAGCTCGTCGGGGGGCTATCACTATGGCTACACCTTC
D gene: TRBD2; clone size: few; V gene: TRBV6-5; J gene: TRBJ2-7; CDR3 protein: CASSKREGRSEQYF; CDR3 DNA: TGTGCCAGCAGTAAGCGGGAGGGCCGATCTGAGCAGTACTTC
D gene: -; clone size: -; V gene: TRBV6-6; J gene: TRBJ1-2; CDR3 protein: CASSYSVVYGYTF; CDR3 DNA: TGTGCCAGCAGTTACTCGGTAGTCTATGGCTACACCTTC
D gene: -; clone size: -; V gene: TRBV27; J gene: TRBJ2-7; CDR3 protein: CASRGLANSYEQYF; CDR3 DNA: TGTGCCAGCAGGGGTCTAGCGAACTCCTACGAGCAGTACTTC